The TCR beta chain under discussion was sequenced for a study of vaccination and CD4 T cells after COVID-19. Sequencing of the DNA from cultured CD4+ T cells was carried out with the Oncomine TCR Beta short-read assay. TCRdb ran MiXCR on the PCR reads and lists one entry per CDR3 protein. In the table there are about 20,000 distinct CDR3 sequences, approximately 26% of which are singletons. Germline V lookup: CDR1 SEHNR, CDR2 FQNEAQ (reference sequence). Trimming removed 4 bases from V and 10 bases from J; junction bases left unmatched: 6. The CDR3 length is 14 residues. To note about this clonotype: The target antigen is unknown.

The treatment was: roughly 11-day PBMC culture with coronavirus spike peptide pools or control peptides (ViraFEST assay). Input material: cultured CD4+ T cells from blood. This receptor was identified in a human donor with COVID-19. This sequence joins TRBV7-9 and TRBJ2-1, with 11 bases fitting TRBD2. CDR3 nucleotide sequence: TGTGCCAGCAGCTCGGGACTAGCGGTCGGCGAGCAGTTCTTC. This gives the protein CASSSGLAVGEQFF. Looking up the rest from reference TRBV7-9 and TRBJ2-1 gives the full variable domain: DTGVSQNPRHKITKRGQNVTFRCDPISEHNRLYWYRQTLGQGPEFLTYFQNEAQLEKSRLLSDRFSAERPKGSFSTLEIQRTEQGDSAMYLCASSSGLAVGEQFFGPGTRLTVL.